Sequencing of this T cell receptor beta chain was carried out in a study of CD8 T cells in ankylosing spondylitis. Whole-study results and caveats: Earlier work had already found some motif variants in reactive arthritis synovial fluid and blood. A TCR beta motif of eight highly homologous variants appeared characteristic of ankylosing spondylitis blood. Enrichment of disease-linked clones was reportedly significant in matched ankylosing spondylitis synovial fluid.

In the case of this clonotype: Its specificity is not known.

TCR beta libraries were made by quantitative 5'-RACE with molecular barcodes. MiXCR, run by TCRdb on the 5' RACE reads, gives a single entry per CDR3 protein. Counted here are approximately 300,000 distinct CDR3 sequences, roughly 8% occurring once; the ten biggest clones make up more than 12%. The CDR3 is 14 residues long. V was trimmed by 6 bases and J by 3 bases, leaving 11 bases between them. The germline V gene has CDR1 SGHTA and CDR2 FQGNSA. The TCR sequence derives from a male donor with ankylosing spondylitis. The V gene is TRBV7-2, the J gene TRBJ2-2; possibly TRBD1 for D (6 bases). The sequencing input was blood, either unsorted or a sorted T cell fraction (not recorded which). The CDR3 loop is CASRQNRDTGELFF. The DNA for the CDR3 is TGTGCCAGCAGGCAGAACAGGGACACCGGGGAGCTGTTTTTT.